The sample holds many counts of the clone carrying this T cell receptor (beta chain). Its antigen is currently unknown. The data are from a study of CD8+CD57+ T cells in acquired aplastic anemia. Findings of the study overall: Patients and controls were not found to differ significantly in CD8+ Simpson's diversity.

Using genomic DNA as the template, TCR beta VDJ and CDR3 profiling was carried out. TCRdb recomputed calls from the reads with MiXCR, one row per CDR3 protein. Of some 220,000 distinct CDR3 sequences listed, approximately 35% are singletons. With 6 bases removed from V and 4 bases from J, the gap between germline ends came to 18 bases. The CDR3 is made up of 15 amino acids. Looked up from germline, CDR1 is SNHLY and CDR2 is FYNNEI. The TCR was taken from a human donor in good health, serving as a control. The sample taken for sequencing was sorted CD4+, CD8+, or CD8+CD57+ T cells (not recorded which) from PBMCs. The J gene is TRBJ1-1, the V gene TRBV2; TRBD1 might be the D (6 bases). CDR3 sequence (DNA): TGTGCCAGCAGAACAGGGTCAGGTCGAGTCACTGAAGCTTTCTTT. Its protein product is CASRTGSGRVTEAFF.